These 26 T cell receptor beta chains were sequenced from one sample in a study of control samples from healthy donors and cancer patients. Here immunoSEQ multiplex PCR was the method, and the copy in TCRdb shows in-frame clones only, minus some. The sample has fewer than 200,000 clones; about 94% are singletons. Sequenced input: blood. These receptors were taken from a woman aged 55-69 years in good health.

The J gene is TRBJ1-4, the V gene TRBV3-1 (or the pseudogene TRBV3-2); D is unclear. Trimming shortened V by 2 bases and J by 8 bases, and 12 bases separated the two germline ends. This CDR3 has 14 amino acids. In germline, CDR1 is LGHDT, CDR2 YNNKEL (reference sequence). The CDR3 DNA reads TGTGCCAGCAGCCAACCCCAGGTCGGGGAAAAACTGTTTTTT. This encodes CASSQPQVGEKLFF.

The chain has TRBV27 and TRBJ1-4; TRBD1 matches at 9 bases. CDR1 and CDR2 (germline): MNHEY, SMNVEV (reference sequence). The CDR3 has 15 amino acids. The ends lost 5 bases at V and 6 bases at J; junction bases unmatched: 7. The CDR3 DNA is TGTGCCAGCAGTCCGACAGGGGGGGAGTATGAAAAACTGTTTTTT. Translating gives CASSPTGGEYEKLFF.

The chain carries TRBV11-2 and TRBJ1-2; D perhaps matches TRBD1 (6 bases). V gave up 5 bases and J gave up 2 bases, with 12 bases separating them. In germline, CDR1 is SGHAT, CDR2 FQNNGV. CDR3 length: 14 amino acids. The CDR3 loop is CASSPQGLNYGYTF. The CDR3 coding sequence is TGTGCCAGCAGCCCCCAGGGGTTGAACTATGGCTACACCTTC.

This clone was detected once. The CDR3 DNA reads TGTGCCAGCAGCTTAGCTGTGGGACGACAGCCTGGGACTACAGATACGCAGTATTTT. It yields the protein CASSLAVGRQPGTTDTQYF. This chain links TRBV7-2 with TRBJ2-3, with D tentatively TRBD2 (6 bases). Trimming pared 0 bases from V and 3 bases from J, leaving 22 bases between. The CDR3 is 19 residues long. Germline V gene sequence: CDR1 SGHTA, CDR2 FQGNSA.

The genes are TRBV6-2 or TRBV6-3 and TRBJ1-5; 9 positions agree with TRBD1. The V and J ends lost 1 base and 2 bases, in that order; junction bases with no gene match: 6. This CDR3 spans 17 amino acids. Germline V gene lookup returns CDR1 MNHEY and CDR2 SVGEGT. In DNA form, the CDR3 reads TGTGCCAGCAGTTACTTCCTTTGGGACAGGGGCAATCAGCCCCAGCATTTT. Amino acid sequence: CASSYFLWDRGNQPQHF.

The rearrangement uses TRBV6-5 and TRBJ2-2; 8 bases line up with TRBD1. The CDR3 length is 15 residues. Unmatched junction bases numbered 5, after V lost 7 bases and J lost 1 base. CDR1 is MNHEY, CDR2 SVGAGI, per germline. In nucleotides, the CDR3 is TGTGCCAGCACCGGACAGGGAATGAACACCGGGGAGCTGTTTTTT. Protein: CASTGQGMNTGELFF.

The V call is TRBV29-1, the J call TRBJ1-5; perhaps TRBD1 as D (5 bases). The V gene lost 1 base and the J gene lost 12 bases, with 13 bases spanning the gap. CDR1 SQVTM and CDR2 ANQGSEA come from the germline V gene. The CDR3 is 12 residues long. The CDR3 reads CSVEVPGGNQHF. CDR3 sequence (DNA): TGCAGCGTTGAAGTCCCCGGGGGGAACCAGCATTTT.

The V gene is TRBV5-6, the J gene TRBJ2-1; maybe TRBD2 (5 bases). CDR3 size: 13 residues. The germline gives CDR1 SGHDT, CDR2 YYEEEE. V lost 2 bases and J lost 9, with 12 bases in between. The CDR3 nucleotides read TGTGCCAGCAGCTTAGGACTGTCCGGTGAGCAGTTCTTC. Translating gives CASSLGLSGEQFF.

The chain combines TRBV19 with TRBJ1-6; TRBD1 is a possible D gene (6 bases). The CDR3 runs to 14 residues. Germline-derived CDR1 and CDR2 are LNHDA and SQIVND (reference sequence). V dropped 0 bases and J dropped 7 bases, with 7 bases sitting between them. For the CDR3, the DNA is TGTGCCAGTAGTATAGAGGACAGCAATTCACCCCTCCACTTT. Protein product: CASSIEDSNSPLHF.

This chain joins TRBV9 and TRBJ1-3; TRBD1 might be the D (6 bases). V lost 0 bases and J lost 2, with 12 bases in between. Germline CDR1 is SGDLS and CDR2 is YYNGEE. CDR3 size: 16 residues. The CDR3 spells CASSVEGGVAGNTIYF. The CDR3, as DNA: TGTGCCAGCAGCGTAGAAGGGGGGGTTGCTGGAAACACCATATATTTT.

This sequence joins TRBV7-9 and TRBJ1-6, with 9 bases that match TRBD1. CDR1 is SEHNR and CDR2 is FQNEAQ in the germline V gene (reference sequence). CDR3 length equals 17 residues. J was trimmed by 13 bases and V by 4 bases; bases with no gene match: 17. The CDR3 reads CASSSLSGTGTFTPLHF. The CDR3 DNA is TGTGCCAGCAGCTCCCTTTCGGGGACAGGGACATTTACTCCCCTCCACTTT.

The CDR3 bases are TGTGCCAGCTCACCTTCCAGCAGGGTTAACGAAAAACTGTTTTTT. Its protein is CASSPSSRVNEKLFF. V is TRBV18 and J is TRBJ1-4, with D perhaps matching TRBD1 (5 bases). V dropped 3 bases and J dropped 8 bases, with 16 bases sitting between them. CDR1 KGHSH and CDR2 LQKENI come from the germline V gene. The CDR3 spans 15 residues.

As DNA, the CDR3 is TGTGCCAGCAGTCGGACAGGGGGCACAGATACGCAGTATTTT. Its protein product is CASSRTGGTDTQYF. V gene TRBV6-5 combines with J gene TRBJ2-3; TRBD1 matches at 9 bases. This CDR3 has 14 amino acids. Trimming removed 5 bases from V and 1 base from J; junction bases left unmatched: 1. CDR1 and CDR2 from the germline V gene are MNHEY and SVGAGI.

The V call is TRBV6-5, the J call TRBJ1-1, with D possibly being TRBD1 (5 bases). CDR1 is MNHEY and CDR2 is SVGAGI in the germline V gene. The V gene lost 6 bases and the J gene lost 1 base, with 9 bases spanning the gap. The CDR3 runs to 13 residues. CDR3 in amino acids: CASSSQGNTEAFF. The CDR3 DNA is TGTGCCAGCAGCTCCCAGGGGAACACTGAAGCTTTCTTT.

The chain combines TRBV7-2 with TRBJ1-1; no firm D call. CDR3 length: 17 residues. The V gene's germline CDR1 is SGHTA and CDR2 FQGNSA. Trimming cost V 5 bases and J 5 bases, with 24 bases left between them. The CDR3 reads CASSPKARPQKGTEAFF. In DNA, the CDR3 is TGTGCCAGCAGCCCGAAAGCACGACCTCAAAAGGGAACTGAAGCTTTCTTT.

The chain employs TRBV5-6 and TRBJ1-5; TRBD1 matches 8 bases. Trimming took 2 bases from V and 5 from J; bases not matched to a gene: 3. Germline V gene data show CDR1 as SGHDT and CDR2 as YYEEEE. CDR3 length equals 14 residues. The CDR3 spells CASSFWTGHQPQHF. Here the CDR3 DNA reads TGTGCCAGCAGCTTTTGGACAGGGCATCAGCCCCAGCATTTT.

This clone showed up just once. The chain links TRBV28 to TRBJ1-3; unclear D gene. CDR1 and CDR2 (germline): MDHEN, SYDVKM. The CDR3 is 13 residues long. V was pared by 6 bases and J by 4 bases, with 10 bases between. CDR3 sequence: CASSPRLGNTIYF. CDR3 sequence (DNA): TGTGCCAGCAGCCCGCGTCTCGGAAACACCATATATTTT.

This clone appeared a single time. J is TRBJ2-3 and V is TRBV6-5; D ambiguous. The CDR3 has 15 residues. Trimming removed 6 bases from V and 2 bases from J, with 15 bases in between. CDR1 and CDR2 (germline): MNHEY, SVGAGI. CDR3 loop: CASRRVAIATDTQYF. The CDR3 DNA sequence: TGTGCCAGCAGGAGAGTAGCAATCGCCACAGATACGCAGTATTTT.

DNA of the CDR3: TGTGCCAGCAGTGAGCGAACAGGGGCGGGAAGGACAGATACGCAGTATTTT. Amino acids: CASSERTGAGRTDTQYF. The V and J genes are TRBV25-1 and TRBJ2-3, with D maybe TRBD1 (7 bases). The CDR3 contains 17 residues. V lost 3 bases and J 3 bases, leaving 19 bases between the germline ends. Looked up from germline, CDR1 is MGHDK and CDR2 is SYGVNS. The full variable domain, its missing parts supplied by reference TRBV25-1 and TRBJ2-3, is EADIYQTPRYLVIGTGKKITLECSQTMGHDKMYWYQQDPGMELHLIHYSYGVNSTEKGDLSSESTVSRIRTEHFPLTLESARPSHTSQYLCASSERTGAGRTDTQYFGPGTRLTVL.

This chain connects TRBV27 to TRBJ1-6, with D unclear. This CDR3 region has 14 residues. CDR1 MNHEY and CDR2 SMNVEV come from the germline V gene (reference sequence). The ends were cut back, 2 bases at V and 2 bases at J, with 4 bases in the middle. The DNA for the CDR3 is TGTGCCAGCAGTTTAGTCACCTATAATTCACCCCTCCACTTT. The encoded protein is CASSLVTYNSPLHF.

The J gene is TRBJ2-7, the V gene TRBV6-5, with D perhaps TRBD2 (5 bases). The V gene lost 0 bases and the J gene lost 0 bases, with 12 bases spanning the gap. CDR1 is MNHEY and CDR2 is SVGAGI in the germline V gene. The CDR3 totals 16 residues. The CDR3: CASSYSITGSSYEQYF. In DNA form, the CDR3 reads TGTGCCAGCAGTTACTCGATTACGGGGAGCTCCTACGAGCAGTACTTC.

The rearrangement joins TRBV7-3 to TRBJ1-3; 7 nucleotides align to TRBD1. The CDR3 spans 17 residues. V was clipped by 1 base and J by 0 bases; unmatched bases: 6. Germline V gives CDR1 SGHTA, CDR2 FQGTGA. CDR3 residues: CASSLIQGTVSGNTIYF. The CDR3 DNA is TGTGCCAGCAGCTTAATTCAAGGGACAGTCTCTGGAAACACCATATATTTT.

The chain recombines TRBV24-1 with TRBJ2-3, with D unresolved. Germline CDR1 is KGHDR and CDR2 is SFDVKD. Deletions cut 5 bases from V and 1 base from J, with 6 bases between. The CDR3 has 13 residues. The CDR3 reads CATSAPGTDTQYF. The CDR3 DNA is TGTGCCACCAGTGCCCCCGGCACAGATACGCAGTATTTT.

This sequence joins TRBV6-5 and TRBJ1-4; D unresolved. The J call may be in error: the DNA end matches TRBJ2-2 better. Germline loops: CDR1 MNHEY, CDR2 SVGAGI. The CDR3 sequence is 12 residues long. The CDR3 DNA is TGTGCCAGCAGTACGGGTGGCAGGGAGCTGTTTTTT. Its translation is CASSTGGRELFF.

V gene TRBV14 combines with J gene TRBJ1-4; D not resolved. The CDR3 has 14 residues. Germline lookup yields CDR1 SGHDN and CDR2 FVKESK. Trimming cost V 1 base and J 2 bases, with 5 bases left between them. As DNA, the CDR3 is TGTGCCAGCAGCCAAGGCTGGACTAATGAAAAACTGTTTTTT. Its translation is CASSQGWTNEKLFF.

The rearrangement uses TRBV9 and TRBJ1-2; tentative D call: TRBD1 (5 bases). Between the trimmed V and J ends, which lost 0 bases and 2 bases, there was a span of 8 bases. CDR1 and CDR2 (germline): SGDLS, YYNGEE. The CDR3 is 14 amino acids. CDR3 sequence: CASSVGPGNYGYTF. The CDR3 DNA sequence: TGTGCCAGCAGCGTAGGTCCAGGGAACTATGGCTACACCTTC. Variable domain in full (rest from reference TRBV9 and TRBJ1-2): DSGVTQTPKHLITATGQRVTLRCSPRSGDLSVYWYQQSLDQGLQFLIQYYNGEERAKGNILERFSAQQFPDLHSELNLSSLELGDSALYFCASSVGPGNYGYTFGSGTRLTVV.